The rows below give T cell receptor beta chains drawn from one sample of a study of T cell repertoires in cytomegalovirus infection. For these TCRs, the target antigens are not known. One entry per CDR3 protein results from TCRdb running MiXCR on the reads. The sample holds a few hundred thousand distinct CDR3 sequences; under 25% are singletons and the top ten take roughly a fifth. Sequenced material: cultured PBMCs, taken from culture after CMV antigen stimulation. The receptors come from a human donor in good health (CMV status not recorded). Some clones in this sample may be carry-over from other donors' samples. The conserved cysteine and the conserved F or W are not part of the CDR3 here. Each record gives: V gene, D gene, J gene, CDR3 protein. A D gene is named only where the DNA matches it firmly.

V: TRBV12-3/TRBV12-4; D: .; J: TRBJ1-1; CDR3: ASSLGGQEAF
V: TRBV7-2; D: TRBD2; J: TRBJ2-7; CDR3: ASSIDLAGGGDEQY
V: TRBV7-2; D: .; J: TRBJ1-6; CDR3: ASSPGSTVDSPLH
V: TRBV11-2; D: .; J: TRBJ1-5; CDR3: ASSRDPGGNQPQH
V: TRBV13; D: .; J: TRBJ2-1; CDR3: ASSSLAGTGRANEQF
V: TRBV7-2; D: .; J: TRBJ2-1; CDR3: ASSFGLAQEQF
V: TRBV20-1; D: .; J: TRBJ2-5; CDR3: SALQQLGQETQY
V: TRBV18; D: .; J: TRBJ2-5; CDR3: ASVDRQEETQY
V: TRBV19; D: .; J: TRBJ2-3; CDR3: ASSIALGLQSDTQY
V: TRBV9; D: TRBD2; J: TRBJ2-2; CDR3: ASSVTSGDTGELF
V: TRBV20-1; D: .; J: TRBJ1-5; CDR3: SAQPTGLLNQPQH